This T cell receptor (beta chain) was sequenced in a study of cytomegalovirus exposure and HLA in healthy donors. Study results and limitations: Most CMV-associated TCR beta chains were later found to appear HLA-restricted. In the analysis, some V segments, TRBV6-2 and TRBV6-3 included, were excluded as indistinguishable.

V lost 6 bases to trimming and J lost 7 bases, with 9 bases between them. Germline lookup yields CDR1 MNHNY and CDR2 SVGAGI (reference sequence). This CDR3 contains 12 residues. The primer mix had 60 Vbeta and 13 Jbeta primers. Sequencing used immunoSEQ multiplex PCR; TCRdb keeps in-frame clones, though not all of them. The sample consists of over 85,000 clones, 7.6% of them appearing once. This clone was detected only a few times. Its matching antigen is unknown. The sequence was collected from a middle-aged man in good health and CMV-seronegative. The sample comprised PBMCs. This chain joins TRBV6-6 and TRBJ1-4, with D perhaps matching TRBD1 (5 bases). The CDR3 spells CASSLRAEKLFF. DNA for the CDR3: TGTGCCAGCAGCCTCAGGGCTGAAAAACTGTTTTTT.